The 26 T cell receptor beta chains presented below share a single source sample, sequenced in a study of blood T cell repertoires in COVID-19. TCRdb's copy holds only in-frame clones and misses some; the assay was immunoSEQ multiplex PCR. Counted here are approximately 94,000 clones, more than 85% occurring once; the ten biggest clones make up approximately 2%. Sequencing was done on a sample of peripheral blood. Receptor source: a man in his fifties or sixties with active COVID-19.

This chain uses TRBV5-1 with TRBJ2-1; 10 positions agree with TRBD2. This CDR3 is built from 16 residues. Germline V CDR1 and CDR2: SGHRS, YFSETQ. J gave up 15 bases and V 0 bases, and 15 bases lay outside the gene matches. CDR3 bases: TGCGCCAGCAGCTTGGTGGTGCCTAGCGGGAGTCATAGTCTGTTCTTC. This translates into CASSLVVPSGSHSLFF.

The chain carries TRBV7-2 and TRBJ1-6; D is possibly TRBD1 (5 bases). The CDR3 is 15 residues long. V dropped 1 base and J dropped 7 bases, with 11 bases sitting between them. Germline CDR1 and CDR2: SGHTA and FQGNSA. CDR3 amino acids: CASSLEWGRNSPLHF. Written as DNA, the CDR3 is TGTGCCAGCAGCTTAGAGTGGGGCCGCAATTCACCCCTCCACTTT.

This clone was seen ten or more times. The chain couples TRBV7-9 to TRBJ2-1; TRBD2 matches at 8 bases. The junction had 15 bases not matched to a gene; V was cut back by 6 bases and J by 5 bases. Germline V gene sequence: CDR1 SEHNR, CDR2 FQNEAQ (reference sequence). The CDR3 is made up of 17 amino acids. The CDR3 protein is CASSESLPAGDHNEQFF. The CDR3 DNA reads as TGTGCCAGCAGTGAAAGTCTACCAGCGGGAGACCACAATGAGCAGTTCTTC. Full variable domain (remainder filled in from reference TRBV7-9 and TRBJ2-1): DTGVSQNPRHKITKRGQNVTFRCDPISEHNRLYWYRQTLGQGPEFLTYFQNEAQLEKSRLLSDRFSAERPKGSFSTLEIQRTEQGDSAMYLCASSESLPAGDHNEQFFGPGTRLTVL.

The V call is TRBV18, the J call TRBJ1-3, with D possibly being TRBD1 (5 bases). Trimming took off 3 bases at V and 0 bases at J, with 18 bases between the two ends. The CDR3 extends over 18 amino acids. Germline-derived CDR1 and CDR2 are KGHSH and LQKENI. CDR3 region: CASSPLIIDSDSGNTIYF. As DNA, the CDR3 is TGTGCCAGCTCACCTCTAATTATAGACAGCGACTCTGGAAACACCATATATTTT.

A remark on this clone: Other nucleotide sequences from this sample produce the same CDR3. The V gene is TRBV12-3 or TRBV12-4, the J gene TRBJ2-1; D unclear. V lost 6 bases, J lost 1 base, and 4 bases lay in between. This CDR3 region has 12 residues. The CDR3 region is CASSRSYNEQFF. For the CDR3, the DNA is TGTGCCAGCAGCCGGTCCTACAATGAGCAGTTCTTC.

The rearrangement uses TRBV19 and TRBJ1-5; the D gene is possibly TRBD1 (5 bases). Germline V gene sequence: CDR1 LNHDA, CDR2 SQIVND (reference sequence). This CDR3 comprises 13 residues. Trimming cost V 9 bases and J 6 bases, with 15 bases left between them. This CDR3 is CASRERGGQPQHF. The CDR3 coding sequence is TGTGCCAGCCGGGAGCGGGGCGGTCAGCCCCAGCATTTT. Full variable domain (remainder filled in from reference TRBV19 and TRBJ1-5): DGGITQSPKYLFRKEGQNVTLSCEQNLNHDAMYWYRQDPGQGLRLIYYSQIVNDFQKGDIAEGYSVSREKKESFPLTVTSAQKNPTAFYLCASRERGGQPQHFGDGTRLSIL.

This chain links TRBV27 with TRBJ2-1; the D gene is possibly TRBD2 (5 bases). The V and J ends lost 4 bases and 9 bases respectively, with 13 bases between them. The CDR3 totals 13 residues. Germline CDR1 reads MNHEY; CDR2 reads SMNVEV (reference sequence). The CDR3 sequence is CASSYGVMGEQFF. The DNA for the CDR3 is TGTGCCAGCAGTTACGGGGTAATGGGTGAGCAGTTCTTC.

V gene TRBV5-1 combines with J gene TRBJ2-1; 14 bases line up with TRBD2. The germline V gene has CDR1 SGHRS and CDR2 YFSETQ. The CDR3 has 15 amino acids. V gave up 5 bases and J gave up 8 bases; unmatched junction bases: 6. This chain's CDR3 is CASSPGLAGVDEQFF. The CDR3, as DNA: TGCGCCAGCAGTCCGGGACTAGCGGGAGTCGATGAGCAGTTCTTC.

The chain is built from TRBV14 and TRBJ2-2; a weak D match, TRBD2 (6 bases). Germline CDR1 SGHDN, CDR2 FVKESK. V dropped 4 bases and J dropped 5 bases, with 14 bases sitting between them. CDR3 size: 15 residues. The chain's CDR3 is CASSPPGVGTGELFF. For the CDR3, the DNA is TGTGCCAGCAGCCCCCCGGGGGTTGGTACCGGGGAGCTGTTTTTT.

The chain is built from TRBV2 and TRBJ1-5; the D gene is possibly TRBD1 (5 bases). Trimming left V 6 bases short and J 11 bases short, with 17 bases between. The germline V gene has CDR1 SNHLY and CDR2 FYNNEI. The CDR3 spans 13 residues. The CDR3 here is CASRSGQGKAQHF. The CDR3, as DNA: TGTGCCAGCAGGTCAGGGCAGGGCAAGGCCCAGCATTTT. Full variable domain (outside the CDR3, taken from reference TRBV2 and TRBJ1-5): EPEVTQTPSHQVTQMGQEVILRCVPISNHLYFYWYRQILGQKVEFLVSFYNNEISEKSEIFDDQFSVERPDGSNFTLKIRSTKLEDSAMYFCASRSGQGKAQHFGDGTRLSIL.

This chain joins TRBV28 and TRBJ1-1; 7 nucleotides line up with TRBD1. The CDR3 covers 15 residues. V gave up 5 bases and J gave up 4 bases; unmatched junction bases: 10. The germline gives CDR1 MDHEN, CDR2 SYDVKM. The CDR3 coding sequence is TGTGCCAGCAGTGCTGGACAGGCTGGGATCACTGAAGCTTTCTTT. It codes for CASSAGQAGITEAFF.

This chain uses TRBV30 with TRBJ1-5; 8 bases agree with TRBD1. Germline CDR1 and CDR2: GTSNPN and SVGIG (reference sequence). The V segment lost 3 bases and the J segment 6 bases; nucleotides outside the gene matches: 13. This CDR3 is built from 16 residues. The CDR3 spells CAWSRRTGRMGQPQHF. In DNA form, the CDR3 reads TGTGCCTGGAGCCGGCGGACAGGGAGGATGGGTCAGCCCCAGCATTTT.

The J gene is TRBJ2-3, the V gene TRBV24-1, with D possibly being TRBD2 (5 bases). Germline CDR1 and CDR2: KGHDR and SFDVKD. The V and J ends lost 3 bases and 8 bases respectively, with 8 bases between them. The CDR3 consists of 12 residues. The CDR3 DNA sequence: TGTGCCACCAGTGATCCGGCGGGTACGCAGTATTTT. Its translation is CATSDPAGTQYF.

The DNA for the CDR3 is TGTGCCAGCAGGCGGCGGGGCTCTGGAAACACCATATATTTT. Translating gives CASRRRGSGNTIYF. This chain uses TRBV5-6 with TRBJ1-3; D gene ambiguous. Germline V gives CDR1 SGHDT, CDR2 YYEEEE. The CDR3 consists of 14 residues. V lost 5 bases, J lost 0 bases, and 9 bases lay in between.

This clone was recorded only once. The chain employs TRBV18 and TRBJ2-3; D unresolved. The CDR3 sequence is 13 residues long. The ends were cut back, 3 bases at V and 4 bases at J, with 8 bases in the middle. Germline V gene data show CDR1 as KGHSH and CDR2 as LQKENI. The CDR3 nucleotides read TGTGCCAGCTCACCTCGGTTCCCAGATACGCAGTATTTT. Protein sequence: CASSPRFPDTQYF. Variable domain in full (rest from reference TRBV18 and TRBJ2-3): NAGVMQNPRHLVRRRGQEARLRCSPMKGHSHVYWYRQLPEEGLKFMVYLQKENIIDESGMPKERFSAEFPKEGPSILRIQQVVRGDSAAYFCASSPRFPDTQYFGPGTRLTVL.

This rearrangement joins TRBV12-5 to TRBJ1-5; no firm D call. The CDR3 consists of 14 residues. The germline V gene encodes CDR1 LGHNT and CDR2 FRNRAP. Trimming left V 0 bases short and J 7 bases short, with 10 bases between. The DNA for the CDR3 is TGTGCTAGTGGTTTGGTACGAGAAGCACAGCCCCAGCATTTT. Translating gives CASGLVREAQPQHF.

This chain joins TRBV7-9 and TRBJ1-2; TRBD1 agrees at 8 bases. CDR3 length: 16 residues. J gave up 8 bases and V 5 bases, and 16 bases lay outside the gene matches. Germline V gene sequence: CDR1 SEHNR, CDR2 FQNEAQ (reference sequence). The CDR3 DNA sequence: TGTGCCAGCAGCCCATACACTCTCAGGGGGCTTAAGGGCTACACCTTC. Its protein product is CASSPYTLRGLKGYTF. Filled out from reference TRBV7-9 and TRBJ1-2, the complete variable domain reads DTGVSQNPRHKITKRGQNVTFRCDPISEHNRLYWYRQTLGQGPEFLTYFQNEAQLEKSRLLSDRFSAERPKGSFSTLEIQRTEQGDSAMYLCASSPYTLRGLKGYTFGSGTRLTVV.

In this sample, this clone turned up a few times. DNA of the CDR3: TGTGCCAGCAGCCAGACTAGCGGGAGGCCAAATGAGCAGTTCTTC. Translated, it gives CASSQTSGRPNEQFF. The rearrangement uses TRBV11-3 and TRBJ2-1; 13 bases agree with TRBD2. CDR3 length: 15 residues. CDR1 and CDR2 from the germline V gene are SGHNT and YENEEA. Trimming at V came to 5 bases and at J to 7 bases, leaving 5 bases not matched to a gene.

Here the CDR3 reads CASSLGSARNQPQHF. As DNA, the CDR3 is TGTGCCAGCAGCTTGGGCAGTGCCAGGAATCAGCCCCAGCATTTT. The rearrangement uses TRBV7-8 and TRBJ1-5, with D uncertain. Deletions cut 3 bases from V and 4 bases from J, with 13 bases between. The CDR3 is 15 residues long. CDR1 is SGHVS, CDR2 FQNEAQ, per germline. Full variable domain (missing parts from reference TRBV7-8 and TRBJ1-5): GAGVSQSPRYKVAKRGQDVALRCDPISGHVSLFWYQQALGQGPEFLTYFQNEAQLDKSGLPSDRFFAERPEGSVSTLKIQRTQQEDSAVYLCASSLGSARNQPQHFGDGTRLSIL.

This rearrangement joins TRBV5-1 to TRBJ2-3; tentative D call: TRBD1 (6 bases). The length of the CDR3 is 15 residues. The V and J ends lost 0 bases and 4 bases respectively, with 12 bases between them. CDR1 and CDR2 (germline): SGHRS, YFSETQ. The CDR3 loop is CASSLAFSGADTQYF. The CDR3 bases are TGCGCCAGCAGCTTGGCCTTCTCAGGGGCAGATACGCAGTATTTT.

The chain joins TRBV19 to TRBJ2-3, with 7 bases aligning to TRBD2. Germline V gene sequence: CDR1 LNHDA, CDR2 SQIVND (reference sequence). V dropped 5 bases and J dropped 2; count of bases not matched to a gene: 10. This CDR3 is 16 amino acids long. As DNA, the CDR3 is TGTGCCAGTAGTCCACGGTTTAGCGGGTACACAGATACGCAGTATTTT. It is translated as CASSPRFSGYTDTQYF.

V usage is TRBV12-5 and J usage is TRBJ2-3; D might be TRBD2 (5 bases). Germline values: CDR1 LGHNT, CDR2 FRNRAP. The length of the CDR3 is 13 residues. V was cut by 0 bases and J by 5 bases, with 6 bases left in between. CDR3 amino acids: CASGLVRGDTQYF. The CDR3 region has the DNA TGTGCTAGTGGTTTGGTACGGGGAGATACGCAGTATTTT.

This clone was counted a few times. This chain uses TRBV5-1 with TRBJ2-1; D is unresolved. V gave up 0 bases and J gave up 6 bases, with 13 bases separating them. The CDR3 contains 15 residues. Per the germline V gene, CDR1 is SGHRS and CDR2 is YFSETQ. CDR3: CASSLGVRGTNEQFF. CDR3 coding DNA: TGCGCCAGCAGCTTGGGGGTAAGAGGTACCAATGAGCAGTTCTTC.

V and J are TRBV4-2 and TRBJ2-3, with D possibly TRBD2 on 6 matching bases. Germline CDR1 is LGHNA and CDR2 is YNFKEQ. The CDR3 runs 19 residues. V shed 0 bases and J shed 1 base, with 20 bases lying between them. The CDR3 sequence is CASSQDRETRKLGTDTQYF. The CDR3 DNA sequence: TGTGCCAGCAGCCAAGATCGAGAGACTAGGAAGTTGGGCACAGATACGCAGTATTTT.

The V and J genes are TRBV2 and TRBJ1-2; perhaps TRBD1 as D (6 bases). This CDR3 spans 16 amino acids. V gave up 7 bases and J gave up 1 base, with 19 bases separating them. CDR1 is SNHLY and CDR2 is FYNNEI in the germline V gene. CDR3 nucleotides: TGTGCCAGCAATCGAGACGCAGGGGTAGTTAACTATGGCTACACCTTC. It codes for CASNRDAGVVNYGYTF.

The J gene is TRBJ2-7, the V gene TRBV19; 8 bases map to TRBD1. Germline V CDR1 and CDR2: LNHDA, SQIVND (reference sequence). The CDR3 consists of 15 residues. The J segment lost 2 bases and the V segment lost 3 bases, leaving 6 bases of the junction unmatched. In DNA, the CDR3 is TGTGCCAGTAGTATGGGGACAGGTGGTCCCTACGAGCAGTACTTC. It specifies CASSMGTGGPYEQYF.